This T cell receptor (beta chain) stems from a study of cytomegalovirus exposure and HLA in healthy donors. In this sample, this clone turned up a few times. Its antigen is still unknown. Germline CDR1 is SQVTM and CDR2 is ANQGSEA. This CDR3 region has 13 residues. V lost 5 bases to trimming and J lost 0 bases, with 10 bases between them. The study's findings and limits: In vitro, a few CMV-associated chains proved specific for CMV antigens. Accurate prediction of HLA-A and HLA-B alleles (for most subjects) was reportedly achieved from TCR beta sequences.

Healthy bone marrow donors made up the donor group. With 60 Vbeta and 13 Jbeta primers, the PCR was carried out. Generated by immunoSEQ multiplex PCR, the TCRdb table keeps only in-frame clones and is missing some. The sample holds about 190,000 clones, 12% seen once. The material sequenced was PBMCs. This clonotype originated in a man in his fifties in good health and CMV-seropositive. The rearrangement uses TRBV29-1 and TRBJ1-1, with D possibly being TRBD1 (6 bases). This chain's CDR3 is CSVLGTMNTEAFF. Here the CDR3 DNA reads TGCAGCGTTCTAGGGACAATGAACACTGAAGCTTTCTTT.